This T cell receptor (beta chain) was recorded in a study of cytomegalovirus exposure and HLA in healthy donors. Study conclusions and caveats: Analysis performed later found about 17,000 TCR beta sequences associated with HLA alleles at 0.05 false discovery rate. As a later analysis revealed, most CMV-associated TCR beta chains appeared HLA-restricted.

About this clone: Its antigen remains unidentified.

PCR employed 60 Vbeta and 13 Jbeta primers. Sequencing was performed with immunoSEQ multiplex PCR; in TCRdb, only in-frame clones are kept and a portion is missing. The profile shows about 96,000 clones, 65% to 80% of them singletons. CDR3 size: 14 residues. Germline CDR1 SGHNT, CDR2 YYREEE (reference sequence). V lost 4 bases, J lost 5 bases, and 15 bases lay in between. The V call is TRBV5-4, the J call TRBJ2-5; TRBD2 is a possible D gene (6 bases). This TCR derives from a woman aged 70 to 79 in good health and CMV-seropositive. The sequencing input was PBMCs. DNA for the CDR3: TGTGCCAGCAGCCTGGGTGGAGGGTTGGAGACCCAGTACTTC. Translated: CASSLGGGLETQYF. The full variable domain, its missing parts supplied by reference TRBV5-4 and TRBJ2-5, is ETGVTQSPTHLIKTRGQQVTLRCSSQSGHNTVSWYQQALGQGPQFIFQYYREEENGRGNFPPRFSGLQFPNYSSELNVNALELDDSALYLCASSLGGGLETQYFGPGTRLLVL.